The present T cell receptor beta chain was sequenced within a study of blood T cell repertoires in COVID-19. Ages ranged from about 18 to 89 years, with residence in fewer than 25 US areas. The authors' processing: Amplification with reference gene primers provided the estimates of nucleated cell counts. Sequencing used immunoSEQ multiplex PCR; TCRdb keeps in-frame clones, though not all of them. That table supplies the V and J calls and clone size; D and trimming were determined from the DNA. This table has a few hundred thousand clones, roughly 89% appearing once. CDR3 length: 13 amino acids. Germline assignment: CDR1 SGHDT and CDR2 YYEEEE. After removal of 7 bases from V and 4 bases from J, the junction contained 7 bases not matched to a gene.

This receptor was taken from a woman between 50 and 59 years old who had been exposed to COVID-19. Sequencing used PBMCs or T cells enriched from blood (not recorded which). The chain carries TRBV5-6 and TRBJ2-5; 7 positions match TRBD1. CDR3 protein: CASATGRRETQYF. The CDR3 bases are TGTGCCAGCGCGACAGGGCGGAGAGAGACCCAGTACTTC.